This T cell receptor (beta chain) originates from a study of Ad26.COV2.S vaccination and SARS-CoV-2 variants. About the study: Among those in the COV1001 Ad26.COV2.S trial arm was the donor. The authors gave Ad26.COV2.S intramuscularly, either once or twice 56 days apart. General observations from the study: Vaccinees and placebo recipients showed similar non-spike TCR breadth. Reported post-vaccination CD8+ and CD4+ T cell responses to spike showed substantial breadth.

This table comes from immunoSEQ multiplex PCR, and its TCRdb copy is limited to in-frame clones, with some not included. The sample holds roughly 700,000 clones, approximately 88% seen once. This clone was found a few times. The antigen remains unidentified. The junction departs from the called germline gene at one end, perhaps through a read error. Germline V CDR1 and CDR2: SGHVS, FQNEAQ. The CDR3 has 14 amino acids. Stated treatment: roughly 18 received Ad26.COV2.S at low or high dose, single or two shots; five or six received placebo; per-sample allocation not given. Sample collection was performed on day 63 after the first vaccine or placebo injection.

Sequencing used peripheral blood, obtained in a trial of Ad26.COV2.S vaccine versus placebo. This chain links TRBV7-8 with TRBJ2-7, with D perhaps assigned TRBD1 or TRBD2 (5 bases each). This clonotype was obtained from a person aged 18-60 years who received the Ad26.COV2.S COVID-19 vaccine or a placebo. CDR3 in amino acids: CASSLAGSSYEQYF. The CDR3 DNA sequence: TGTGCCAGCAGCCTAGCAGGGAGCTCCTACGAGCAGTACTTC.